A few counts support the clone carrying this TCR beta chain. The antigen is unknown. The source of the sample is a study of cytomegalovirus exposure and HLA in healthy donors. Study context: Early on, a data release was issued that held 80 million or so unique TCRs from HLA-typed donors.

Study-wide results and limits: Further analysis, carried out later, found HLA-associated TCR beta chains more clonally expanded than equally common other chains.

Both 60 Vbeta primers and 13 Jbeta primers went into the PCR. Authors' methods: Per a later analysis, the number of unique TCR beta chains was about 80 million, of which 9 million to 14 million were shared. Sequencing used immunoSEQ multiplex PCR; TCRdb keeps in-frame clones, though not all of them. The DNA gave D and trimming, while V, J and clone size come from that table. The profile shows around 150,000 clones, approximately 80% of them singletons. CDR1 MNHEY and CDR2 SVGAGI come from the germline V gene. The CDR3 length is 13 residues. J was trimmed by 5 bases and V by 8 bases; bases with no gene match: 9.

This TCR was sampled from a man aged 45-65 years in good health and CMV-seronegative. The rearrangement links TRBV6-5 to TRBJ2-7, with TRBD1 identical over 7 bases. The sample was PBMCs. CDR3 nucleotides: TGTGCCAGCCGACGGACAGGTGGCGACGAGCAGTACTTC. Protein product: CASRRTGGDEQYF.